The next 28 T cell receptor beta chains were all read from a single sample in a study of blood T cells in healthy people across ages. A second PCR, run for roughly 7 to 11 cycles, used a sample-barcoded 5' primer plus a J-beta primer mix. TCRdb re-analysed the 5' RACE reads in MiXCR, keeping a single row per CDR3 protein. The sample has about 600,000 distinct CDR3 sequences; 40% to 50% are singletons. Sequenced sample: blood. The receptors here all came from a man older than 75 in good health.

The chain recombines TRBV7-2 with TRBJ1-2; the D is unclear. The V gene lost 5 bases and the J gene lost 6 bases, with 13 bases spanning the gap. CDR1 is SGHTA, CDR2 FQGNSA, per germline. The CDR3 loop spans 13 amino acids. CDR3 DNA: TGTGCCAGCAGCCTCCCCACCAGACATGGCTACACCTTC. Translated: CASSLPTRHGYTF.

CDR3 amino acids: CASSPRPGLAGERYNEQFF. DNA for the CDR3: TGTGCCAGCTCACCACGTCCGGGACTAGCGGGAGAAAGATACAATGAGCAGTTCTTC. The chain links TRBV18 to TRBJ2-1; 14 bases fit TRBD2. The length of the CDR3 is 19 residues. The V segment lost 1 base and the J segment 4 bases; nucleotides outside the gene matches: 9. Germline-derived CDR1 and CDR2 are KGHSH and LQKENI.

The sample holds one count of this clonotype. This chain connects TRBV20-1 to TRBJ2-3; D not certain. V lost 0 bases, J lost 5 bases, and 6 bases lay in between. The CDR3 runs 12 residues. Per germline, CDR1 DFQATT and CDR2 SNEGSKA (reference sequence). CDR3: CSARDVIDTQYF. For the CDR3, the DNA is TGCAGTGCTAGAGACGTTATAGATACGCAGTATTTT.

This clonotype was observed a few times. J is TRBJ2-7 and V is TRBV20-1; D call uncertain. This CDR3 region has 11 residues. From germline, CDR1 is DFQATT and CDR2 SNEGSKA (reference sequence). V lost 3 bases and J 2 bases, leaving 5 bases between the germline ends. The CDR3 sequence: CSASQTYEQYF. Written as DNA, the CDR3 is TGCAGTGCTAGTCAAACCTACGAGCAGTACTTC.

V usage is TRBV29-1 and J usage is TRBJ2-1; no definite D call. The germline CDR1 and CDR2 sequences are SQVTM and ANQGSEA. V lost 8 bases, J lost 9 bases, and 17 bases lay in between. This CDR3 is 12 amino acids long. The CDR3 coding sequence is TGCAGCTCCACGCCGACGATCGGTGAGCAGTTCTTC. This translates into CSSTPTIGEQFF.

V usage is TRBV2 and J usage is TRBJ1-1; no definite D call. The CDR3 is made up of 14 amino acids. In germline, CDR1 is SNHLY, CDR2 FYNNEI. With 7 bases removed from V and 4 bases from J, the gap between germline ends came to 16 bases. CDR3: CASTKPNSFTEAFF. The CDR3, as DNA: TGTGCCAGCACCAAACCCAATTCGTTCACTGAAGCTTTCTTT.

This clonotype was counted many times. The chain uses TRBV6-6 and TRBJ1-4, with D possibly being TRBD1 (6 bases). CDR3 length equals 14 residues. V lost 6 bases and J lost 0, with 8 bases in between. Germline CDR1 is MNHNY and CDR2 is SVGAGI (reference sequence). CDR3 sequence: CASSRTATNEKLFF. DNA for the CDR3: TGTGCCAGCAGCCGGACAGCAACTAATGAAAAACTGTTTTTT.

This clonotype was recorded a few times. CDR3 coding DNA: TGTGCCAGCGGACAGGGCAACACAGATACGCAGTATTTT. Its protein is CASGQGNTDTQYF. This chain uses TRBV9 with TRBJ2-3; TRBD1 matches 8 bases. CDR1 is SGDLS, CDR2 YYNGEE, per germline. The CDR3 is 13 amino acids. V lost 7 bases to trimming and J lost 2 bases; unmatched junction nucleotides: 3. Complete variable domain (other parts from reference TRBV9 and TRBJ2-3): DSGVTQTPKHLITATGQRVTLRCSPRSGDLSVYWYQQSLDQGLQFLIQYYNGEERAKGNILERFSAQQFPDLHSELNLSSLELGDSALYFCASGQGNTDTQYFGPGTRLTVL.

This sequence joins TRBV15 and TRBJ2-2, with 7 bases lining up with TRBD1. The germline CDR1 and CDR2 sequences are LNHNV and YYDKDF (reference sequence). J lost 7 bases, V lost 5 bases, and 13 bases had no gene match. The CDR3 consists of 16 residues. The CDR3 is CATSASSGTVSGELFF. As DNA, the CDR3 is TGTGCCACCAGCGCCTCATCCGGGACAGTTAGCGGGGAGCTGTTTTTT.

The rearrangement links TRBV30 to TRBJ2-7, with TRBD1 identical over 8 bases. Germline V CDR1 and CDR2: GTSNPN, SVGIG (reference sequence). Trimming at V came to 1 base and at J to 3 bases, leaving 2 bases not matched to a gene. The CDR3 is 13 residues long. The CDR3 loop reads CAWSAGQGYEQYF. CDR3 DNA: TGTGCCTGGAGTGCAGGACAGGGCTACGAGCAGTACTTC.

The chain recombines TRBV15 with TRBJ2-4; possible D gene TRBD2, 6 bases. CDR1 is LNHNV, CDR2 YYDKDF, per germline (reference sequence). The CDR3 spans 12 residues. Between the trimmed V and J ends, which lost 5 bases and 13 bases, there was a span of 15 bases. CDR3 coding DNA: TGTGCCACCAGCGAAAGGTTTGGGGGGCAGTACTTC. Encoded protein: CATSERFGGQYF.

This clonotype was counted a few times. The rearrangement links TRBV6-2 or TRBV6-3 to TRBJ1-5; D unclear. The germline CDR1 and CDR2 sequences are MNHEY and SVGEGT. Trimming stripped 7 bases from V and 6 bases from J, with 13 bases between. The CDR3 has 13 amino acids. Written as DNA, the CDR3 is TGTGCCAGCACCCCTCATCGGGTTCAGCCCCAGCATTTT. Encoded protein: CASTPHRVQPQHF.

The chain couples TRBV5-1 to TRBJ2-1; D is ambiguous. This CDR3 is built from 15 residues. V was shortened by 0 bases and J by 7 bases, with 14 bases between the two germline ends. Germline V gene lookup returns CDR1 SGHRS and CDR2 YFSETQ. The DNA of the CDR3 is TGCGCCAGCAGCTTGGAAGGTCAAGAGGAAAATGAGCAGTTCTTC. This encodes CASSLEGQEENEQFF.

The V gene is TRBV7-9, the J gene TRBJ2-1, with D possibly TRBD1 on 5 matching bases. Germline V CDR1 and CDR2: SEHNR, FQNEAQ (reference sequence). The V end was cut by 8 bases, the J end by 3 bases, with 14 bases between. This CDR3 region has 14 residues. The CDR3 nucleotides read TGTGCCAGCCAGTGGGCAGGGAACTACAATGAGCAGTTCTTC. Its translation is CASQWAGNYNEQFF.

This clonotype was detected only a few times. The chain couples TRBV6-2 or TRBV6-3 to TRBJ2-7; the match to TRBD2 covers 7 bases. CDR1 and CDR2 (germline): MNHEY, SVGEGT. V was pared by 7 bases and J by 2 bases, with 11 bases of the junction left unmatched. The CDR3 extends over 15 amino acids. The CDR3 DNA is TGTGCCAGCAATACATGGTTGGCGGGAGCCTACGAGCAGTACTTC. This sequence encodes CASNTWLAGAYEQYF.

The chain uses TRBV9 and TRBJ2-5; 8 bases match TRBD2. CDR1 is SGDLS and CDR2 is YYNGEE in the germline V gene. The CDR3 consists of 16 residues. With 4 bases clipped from V and 5 bases from J, the junction kept 13 bases outside the gene matches. In DNA form, the CDR3 reads TGTGCCAGCAGCCCACTTTCGAGCGGGAGTGGGGAGACCCAGTACTTC. This translates into CASSPLSSGSGETQYF.

This clonotype occurred once. V is TRBV9 and J is TRBJ2-5; the D gene is possibly TRBD2 (5 bases). Germline V lookup: CDR1 SGDLS, CDR2 YYNGEE. The CDR3 totals 14 residues. Trimming cost V 3 bases and J 4 bases, with 13 bases left between them. The CDR3 reads CASSAANGLETQYF. CDR3 in DNA: TGTGCCAGCAGCGCGGCAAACGGACTAGAGACCCAGTACTTC.

This clonotype showed up just a few times. The genes are TRBV9 and TRBJ2-7; D call uncertain. The germline gives CDR1 SGDLS, CDR2 YYNGEE. The CDR3 has 14 amino acids. V lost 0 bases and J 9 bases, leaving 16 bases between the germline ends. The CDR3 protein is CASSVGERTTMQYF. For the CDR3, the DNA is TGTGCCAGCAGCGTAGGCGAGAGAACTACGATGCAGTACTTC.

This chain uses TRBV20-1 with TRBJ2-5; D gene ambiguous. V shed 2 bases and J shed 6 bases, with 10 bases lying between them. Looked up from germline, CDR1 is DFQATT and CDR2 is SNEGSKA (reference sequence). There are 12 residues in the CDR3. The CDR3 nucleotides read TGCAGTGCTAGAAGGCCCCCACAGACCCAGTACTTC. This codes for CSARRPPQTQYF.

The count of this clonotype is one. This chain joins TRBV5-6 and TRBJ2-7; D is uncertain. Germline values: CDR1 SGHDT, CDR2 YYEEEE. The CDR3 has 13 amino acids. V shed 4 bases and J shed 2 bases, with 10 bases lying between them. The CDR3 DNA reads TGTGCCAGCAGCCCAGCAAGAGCCTACGAGCAGTACTTC. Translating it yields CASSPARAYEQYF.

This clonotype was picked up a small number of times. The gene calls are TRBV13 and TRBJ2-3; 11 bases are a match to TRBD2. Per germline, CDR1 PRHDT and CDR2 FYEKMQ (reference sequence). J was trimmed by 9 bases and V by 5 bases; bases with no gene match: 13. This CDR3 has 16 residues. The CDR3 loop is CASSLIAGGLLETQYF. CDR3 nucleotide sequence: TGTGCCAGCAGCCTTATAGCGGGAGGGTTACTGGAGACGCAGTATTTT.

This CDR3 is CSVPGQSYEQYF. DNA of the CDR3: TGCAGCGTGCCCGGACAGAGCTACGAGCAGTACTTC. The gene calls are TRBV29-1 and TRBJ2-7; maybe TRBD1 (6 bases). This CDR3 is built from 12 residues. V was trimmed by 6 bases and J by 3 bases, leaving 12 bases between them. The germline CDR1 and CDR2 sequences are SQVTM and ANQGSEA.

The chain combines TRBV11-2 with TRBJ2-1; a weak D match, TRBD2 (6 bases). Trimming took off 3 bases at V and 15 bases at J, with 18 bases between the two ends. Germline loops: CDR1 SGHAT, CDR2 FQNNGV. The CDR3 spans 13 residues. The CDR3 region is CASSFIVEGVGFF. The DNA for the CDR3 is TGTGCCAGCAGCTTCATAGTGGAGGGAGTCGGGTTCTTC.

The sample holds a few counts of this clonotype. This chain links TRBV29-1 with TRBJ2-1; D is uncertain. The ends were cut back, 7 bases at V and 3 bases at J, with 16 bases in the middle. CDR1 is SQVTM and CDR2 is ANQGSEA in the germline V gene. The CDR3 is made up of 14 amino acids. Here the CDR3 DNA reads TGCAGCGGCCATGGGGAAGCCAGCTACAATGAGCAGTTCTTC. Amino acid sequence: CSGHGEASYNEQFF.

This clonotype was counted a few times. As DNA, the CDR3 is TGTGCCAGCAGCTTAGGGGCTGTGGGGGGACAAGAGACCCAGTACTTC. Its protein is CASSLGAVGGQETQYF. J is TRBJ2-5 and V is TRBV7-2, with D possibly TRBD2 on 6 matching bases. Germline CDR1 is SGHTA and CDR2 is FQGNSA. The V end lost 1 base, the J end lost 2 bases, and 14 bases lay between the germline ends. This CDR3 comprises 16 residues. Full variable domain (outside the CDR3, taken from reference TRBV7-2 and TRBJ2-5): GAGVSQSPSNKVTEKGKDVELRCDPISGHTALYWYRQSLGQGLEFLIYFQGNSAPDKSGLPSDRFSAERTGGSVSTLTIQRTQQEDSAVYLCASSLGAVGGQETQYFGPGTRLLVL.

In its sample, this clonotype was seen many times. This chain links TRBV6-5 with TRBJ2-3; 7 bases are a match to TRBD1. Germline V gives CDR1 MNHEY, CDR2 SVGAGI. Trimming removed 5 bases from V and 5 bases from J; junction bases left unmatched: 10. This CDR3 has 15 amino acids. CDR3 bases: TGTGCCAGCAGTCCACAGCAGGGGGTGAAAGATACGCAGTATTTT. It specifies CASSPQQGVKDTQYF.

The chain uses TRBV9 and TRBJ2-3; D unclear. The V gene lost 4 bases and the J gene lost 2 bases, with 17 bases spanning the gap. Germline CDR1 and CDR2: SGDLS and YYNGEE. There are 16 residues in the CDR3. The CDR3 nucleotides read TGTGCCAGCAGCTCCAGTCTCCCCCCAAACACAGATACGCAGTATTTT. Its translation is CASSSSLPPNTDTQYF.

The chain is built from TRBV5-1 and TRBJ2-1; the D is unclear. V lost 3 bases, J lost 8 bases, and 6 bases lay in between. CDR3 length: 11 residues. Germline CDR1 SGHRS, CDR2 YFSETQ. CDR3 amino acids: CASSSLYEQFF. The CDR3 coding sequence is TGCGCCAGCAGCTCACTCTATGAGCAGTTCTTC.